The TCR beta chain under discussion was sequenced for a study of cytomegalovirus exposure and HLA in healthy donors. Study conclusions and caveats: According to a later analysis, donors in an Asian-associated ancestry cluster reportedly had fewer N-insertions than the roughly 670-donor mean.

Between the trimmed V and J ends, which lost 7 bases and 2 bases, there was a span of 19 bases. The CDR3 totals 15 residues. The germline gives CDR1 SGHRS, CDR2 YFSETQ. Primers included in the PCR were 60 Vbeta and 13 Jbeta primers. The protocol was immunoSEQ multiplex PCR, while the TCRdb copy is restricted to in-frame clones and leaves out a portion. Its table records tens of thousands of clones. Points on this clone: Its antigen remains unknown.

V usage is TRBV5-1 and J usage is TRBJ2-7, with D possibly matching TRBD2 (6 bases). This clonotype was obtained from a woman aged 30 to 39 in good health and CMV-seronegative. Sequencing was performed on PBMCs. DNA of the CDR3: TGCGCCAGCGGCTCCGGGAGTCATAGCGCCTACGAGCAGTACTTC. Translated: CASGSGSHSAYEQYF.